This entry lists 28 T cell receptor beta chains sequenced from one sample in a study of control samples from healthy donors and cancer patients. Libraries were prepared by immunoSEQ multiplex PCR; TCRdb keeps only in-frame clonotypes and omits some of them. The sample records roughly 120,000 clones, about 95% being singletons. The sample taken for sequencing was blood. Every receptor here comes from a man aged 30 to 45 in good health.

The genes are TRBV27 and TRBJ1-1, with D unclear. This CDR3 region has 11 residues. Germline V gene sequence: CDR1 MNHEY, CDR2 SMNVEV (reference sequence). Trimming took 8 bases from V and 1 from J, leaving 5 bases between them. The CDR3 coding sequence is TGTGCCAGCCGTTGGAACACTGAAGCTTTCTTT. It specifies CASRWNTEAFF.

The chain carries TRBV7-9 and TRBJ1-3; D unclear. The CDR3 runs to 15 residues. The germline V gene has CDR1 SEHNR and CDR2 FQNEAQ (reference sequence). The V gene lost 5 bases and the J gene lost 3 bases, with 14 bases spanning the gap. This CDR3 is CASSPKGEYGNTIYF. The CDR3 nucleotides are TGTGCCAGCAGCCCCAAGGGAGAGTATGGAAACACCATATATTTT.

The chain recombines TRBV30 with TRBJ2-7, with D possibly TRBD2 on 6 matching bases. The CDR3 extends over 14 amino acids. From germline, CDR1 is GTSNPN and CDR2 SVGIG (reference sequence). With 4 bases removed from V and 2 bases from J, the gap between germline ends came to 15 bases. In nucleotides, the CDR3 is TGTGCCTGGAAAACCCGGGACTTCACCTACGAGCAGTACTTC. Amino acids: CAWKTRDFTYEQYF.

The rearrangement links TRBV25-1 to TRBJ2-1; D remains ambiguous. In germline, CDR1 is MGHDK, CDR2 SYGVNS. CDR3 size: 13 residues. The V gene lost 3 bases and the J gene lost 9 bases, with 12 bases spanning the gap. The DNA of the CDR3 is TGTGCCAGCAGTGATTGGACCGGCAGTGAGCAGTTCTTC. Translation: CASSDWTGSEQFF.

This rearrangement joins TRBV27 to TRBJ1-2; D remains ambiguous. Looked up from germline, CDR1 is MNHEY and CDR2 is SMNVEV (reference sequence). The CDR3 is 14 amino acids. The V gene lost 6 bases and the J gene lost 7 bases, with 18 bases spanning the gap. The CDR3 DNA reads TGTGCCAGCAGCCCTACGCCGGGAGGAATTGGCTACACCTTC. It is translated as CASSPTPGGIGYTF.

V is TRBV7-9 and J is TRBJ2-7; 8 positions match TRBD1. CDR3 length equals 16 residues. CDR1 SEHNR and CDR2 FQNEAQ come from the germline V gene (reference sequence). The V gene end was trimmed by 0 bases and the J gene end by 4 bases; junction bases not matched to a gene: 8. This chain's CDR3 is CASSLARSGQGYEQYF. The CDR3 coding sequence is TGTGCCAGCAGCTTAGCGCGATCAGGACAGGGTTACGAGCAGTACTTC.

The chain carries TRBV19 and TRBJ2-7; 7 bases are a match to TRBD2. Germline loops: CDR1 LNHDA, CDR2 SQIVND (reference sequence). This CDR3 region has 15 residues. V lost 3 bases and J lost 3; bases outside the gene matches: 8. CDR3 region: CASSITGGGVYEQYF. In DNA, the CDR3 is TGTGCCAGTAGTATTACTGGCGGGGGAGTCTACGAGCAGTACTTC.

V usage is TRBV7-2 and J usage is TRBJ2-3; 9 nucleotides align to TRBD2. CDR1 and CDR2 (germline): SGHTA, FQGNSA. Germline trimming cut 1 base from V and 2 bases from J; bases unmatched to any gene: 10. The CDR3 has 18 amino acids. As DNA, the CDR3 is TGTGCCAGCAGCTTAGAACCCTGGCTAGCGGGGAACACAGATACGCAGTATTTT. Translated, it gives CASSLEPWLAGNTDTQYF.

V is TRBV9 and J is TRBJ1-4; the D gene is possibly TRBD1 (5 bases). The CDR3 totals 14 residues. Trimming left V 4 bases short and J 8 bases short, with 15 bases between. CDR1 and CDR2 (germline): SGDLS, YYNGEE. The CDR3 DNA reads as TGTGCCAGCAGCTTTCAAGCCCGGGGGGAAAAACTGTTTTTT. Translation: CASSFQARGEKLFF. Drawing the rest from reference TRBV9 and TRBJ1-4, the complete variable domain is DSGVTQTPKHLITATGQRVTLRCSPRSGDLSVYWYQQSLDQGLQFLIQYYNGEERAKGNILERFSAQQFPDLHSELNLSSLELGDSALYFCASSFQARGEKLFFGSGTQLSVL.

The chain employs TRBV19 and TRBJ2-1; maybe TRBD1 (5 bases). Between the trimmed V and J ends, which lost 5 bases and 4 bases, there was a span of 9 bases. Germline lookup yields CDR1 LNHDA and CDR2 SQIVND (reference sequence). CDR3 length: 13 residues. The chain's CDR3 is CASSSDIYNEQFF. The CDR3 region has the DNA TGTGCCAGTAGTTCGGACATATACAATGAGCAGTTCTTC.

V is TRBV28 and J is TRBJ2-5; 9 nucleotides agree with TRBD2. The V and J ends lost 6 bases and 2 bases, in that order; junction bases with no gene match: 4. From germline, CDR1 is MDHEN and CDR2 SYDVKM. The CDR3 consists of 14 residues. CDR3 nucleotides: TGTGCCAGCAGGGGGCGGGGGGGACAAGAGACCCAGTACTTC. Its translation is CASRGRGGQETQYF.

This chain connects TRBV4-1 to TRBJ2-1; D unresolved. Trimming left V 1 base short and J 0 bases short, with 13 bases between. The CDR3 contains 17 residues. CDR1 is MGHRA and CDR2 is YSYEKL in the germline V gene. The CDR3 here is CASSQGSDLSSYNEQFF. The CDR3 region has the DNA TGCGCCAGCAGCCAAGGATCAGACCTGAGCTCCTACAATGAGCAGTTCTTC.

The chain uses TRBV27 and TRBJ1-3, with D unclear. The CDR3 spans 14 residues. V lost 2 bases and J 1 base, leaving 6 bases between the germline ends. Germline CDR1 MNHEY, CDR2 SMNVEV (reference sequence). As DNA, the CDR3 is TGTGCCAGCAGTTTAAAAGGATCTGGAAACACCATATATTTT. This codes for CASSLKGSGNTIYF.

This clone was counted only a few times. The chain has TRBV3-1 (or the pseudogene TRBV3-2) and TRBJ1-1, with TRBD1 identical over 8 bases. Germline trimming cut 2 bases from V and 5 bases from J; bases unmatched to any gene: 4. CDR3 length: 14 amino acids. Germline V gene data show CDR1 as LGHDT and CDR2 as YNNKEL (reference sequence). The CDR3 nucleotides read TGTGCCAGCAGCCAAAGACAGGGGCGGACTGAAGCTTTCTTT. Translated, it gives CASSQRQGRTEAFF.

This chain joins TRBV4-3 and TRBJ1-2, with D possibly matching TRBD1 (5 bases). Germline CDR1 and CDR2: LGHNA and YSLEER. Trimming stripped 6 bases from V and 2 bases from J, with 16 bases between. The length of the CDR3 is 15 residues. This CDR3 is CASSRGSVSNYGYTF. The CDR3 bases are TGCGCCAGCAGTCGGGGGTCTGTTTCCAACTATGGCTACACCTTC.

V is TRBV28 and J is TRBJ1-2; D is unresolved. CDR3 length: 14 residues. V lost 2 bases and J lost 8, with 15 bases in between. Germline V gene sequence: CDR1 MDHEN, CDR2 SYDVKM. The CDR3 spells CASSLGGLSRGYTF. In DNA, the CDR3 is TGTGCCAGCAGTTTAGGAGGCCTCTCTCGGGGCTACACCTTC.

CDR3 residues: CASSLLDSWNGYTF. The CDR3 DNA reads as TGTGCCAGCAGTTTACTCGACAGTTGGAATGGCTACACCTTC. This rearrangement joins TRBV28 to TRBJ1-2, with D possibly being TRBD1 (5 bases). Per the germline V gene, CDR1 is MDHEN and CDR2 is SYDVKM. There are 14 residues in the CDR3. V was shortened by 2 bases and J by 6 bases, with 13 bases between the two germline ends.

As DNA, the CDR3 is TGTGCCAGCAGTAACGGGGCTGGGACCGGGGAGCTGTTTTTT. Protein sequence: CASSNGAGTGELFF. The V call is TRBV6-2 or TRBV6-3, the J call TRBJ2-2; perhaps D is TRBD1 or TRBD2 (5 bases each). Germline V CDR1 and CDR2: MNHEY, SVGEGT. The V end lost 5 bases, the J end lost 5 bases, and 12 bases lay between the germline ends. The CDR3 totals 14 residues.

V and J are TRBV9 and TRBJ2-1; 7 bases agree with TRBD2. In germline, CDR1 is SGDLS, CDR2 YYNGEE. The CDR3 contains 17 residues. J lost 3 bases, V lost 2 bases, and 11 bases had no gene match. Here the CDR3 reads CASSVITSAGYYNEQFF. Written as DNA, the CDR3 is TGTGCCAGCAGCGTTATAACATCAGCGGGGTACTACAATGAGCAGTTCTTC.

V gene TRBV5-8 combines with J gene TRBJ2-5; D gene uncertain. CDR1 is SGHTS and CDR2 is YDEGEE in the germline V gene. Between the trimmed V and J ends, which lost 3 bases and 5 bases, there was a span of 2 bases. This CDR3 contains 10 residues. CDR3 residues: CASSWETQYF. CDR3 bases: TGTGCCAGCAGCTGGGAGACCCAGTACTTC.

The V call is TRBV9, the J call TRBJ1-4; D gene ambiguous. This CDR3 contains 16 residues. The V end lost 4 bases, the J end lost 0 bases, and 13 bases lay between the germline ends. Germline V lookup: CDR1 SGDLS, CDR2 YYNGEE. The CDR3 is CASSPGSGATNEKLFF. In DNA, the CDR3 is TGTGCCAGCAGCCCGGGATCGGGTGCAACTAATGAAAAACTGTTTTTT. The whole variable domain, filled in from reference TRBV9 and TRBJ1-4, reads DSGVTQTPKHLITATGQRVTLRCSPRSGDLSVYWYQQSLDQGLQFLIQYYNGEERAKGNILERFSAQQFPDLHSELNLSSLELGDSALYFCASSPGSGATNEKLFFGSGTQLSVL.

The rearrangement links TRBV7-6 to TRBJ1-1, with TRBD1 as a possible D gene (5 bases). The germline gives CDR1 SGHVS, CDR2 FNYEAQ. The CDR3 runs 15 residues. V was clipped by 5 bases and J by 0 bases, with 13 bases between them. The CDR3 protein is CASSLGHLLNTEAFF. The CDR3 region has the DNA TGTGCCAGCAGCCTCGGACACCTTTTGAACACTGAAGCTTTCTTT.

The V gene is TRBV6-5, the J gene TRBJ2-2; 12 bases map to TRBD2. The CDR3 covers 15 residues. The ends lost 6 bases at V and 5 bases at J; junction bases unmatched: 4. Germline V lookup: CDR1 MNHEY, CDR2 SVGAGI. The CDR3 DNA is TGTGCCAGCAGAGACGGGACTAGCGGGACCGGGGAGCTGTTTTTT. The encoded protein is CASRDGTSGTGELFF.

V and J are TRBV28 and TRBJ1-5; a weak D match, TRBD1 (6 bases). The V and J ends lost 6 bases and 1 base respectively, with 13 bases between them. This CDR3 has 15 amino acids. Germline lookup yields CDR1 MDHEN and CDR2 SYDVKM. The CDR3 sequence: CASRLPGHSNQPQHF. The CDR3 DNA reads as TGTGCCAGCAGACTTCCGGGACACAGCAATCAGCCCCAGCATTTT.

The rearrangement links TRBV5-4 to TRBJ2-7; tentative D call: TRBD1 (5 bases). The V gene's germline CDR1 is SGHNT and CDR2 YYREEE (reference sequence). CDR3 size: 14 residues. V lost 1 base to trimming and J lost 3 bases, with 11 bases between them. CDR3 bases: TGTGCCAGCAGCTTGACTGGGGCTCACTACGAGCAGTACTTC. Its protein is CASSLTGAHYEQYF.

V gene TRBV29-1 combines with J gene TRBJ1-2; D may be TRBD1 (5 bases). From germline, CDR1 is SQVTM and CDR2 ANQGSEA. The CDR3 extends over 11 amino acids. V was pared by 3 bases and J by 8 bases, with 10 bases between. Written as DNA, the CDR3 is TGCAGCGTTGATCGGGGCGAGGGCTACACCTTC. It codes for CSVDRGEGYTF.

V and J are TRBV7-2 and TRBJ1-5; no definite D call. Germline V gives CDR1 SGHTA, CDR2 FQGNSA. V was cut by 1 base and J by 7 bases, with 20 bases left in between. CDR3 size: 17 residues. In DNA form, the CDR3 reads TGTGCCAGCAGCTTAGTTGGTCCGCGGACCCAAGGACAGCCCCAGCATTTT. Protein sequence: CASSLVGPRTQGQPQHF.

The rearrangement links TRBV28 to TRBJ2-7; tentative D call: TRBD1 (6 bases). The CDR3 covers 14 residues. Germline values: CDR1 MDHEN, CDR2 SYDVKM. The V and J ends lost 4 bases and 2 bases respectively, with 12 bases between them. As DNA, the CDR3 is TGTGCCAGCAGTTACCCGGGACAAGCCTACGAGCAGTACTTC. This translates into CASSYPGQAYEQYF. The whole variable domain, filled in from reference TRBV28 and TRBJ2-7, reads DVKVTQSSRYLVKRTGEKVFLECVQDMDHENMFWYRQDPGLGLRLIYFSYDVKMKEKGDIPEGYSVSREKKERFSLILESASTNQTSMYLCASSYPGQAYEQYFGPGTRLTVT.